This T cell receptor (beta chain) was retrieved from a study of identical twins. Germline CDR1 and CDR2: SGDLS and YYNGEE. This CDR3 comprises 14 residues. Trimming removed 3 bases at V and 4 bases at J, with 13 bases between. TCRdb reanalysed the 5' RACE reads using MiXCR and keeps one entry per CDR3 protein. This sample has about 240,000 distinct CDR3 sequences; approximately 12% occur once, and the top ten carry approximately 4%. This clonotype was recorded a few times. The antigen is not known. Study-level findings and limits: There was more out-of-frame TCR alpha sharing in monozygotic twins than models estimated. Excess low generation probability was seen in twin-shared out-of-frame alpha sequences.

This sample also belongs to another study, concerning yellow fever vaccine responses in identical twins.

Material for sequencing was memory (CD45RO+) T cells sorted from blood. This TCR derives from a woman aged 18-35 years in good health. This sequence joins TRBV9 and TRBJ1-1; D perhaps matches TRBD1 (6 bases). CDR3 nucleotides: TGTGCCAGCAGCGCGACCCAGGGGACCACTGAAGCTTTCTTT. Encoded protein: CASSATQGTTEAFF.